These 17 T cell receptor beta chains were all obtained from the same sample, sequenced in a study of T cell repertoires in cytomegalovirus infection. A single record per CDR3 protein comes from TCRdb applying MiXCR to the reads. The sample carries approximately 910,000 distinct CDR3 sequences, roughly a third recorded once. Antigen specificity for these receptors is unknown. The sequencing used cultured CD8+ T cells from PBMCs, collected from culture after CMV antigen stimulation. These receptors all come from a human donor in good health (CMV status not recorded). Some clones in this sample may be carry-over from other donors' samples.

This chain joins TRBV27 and TRBJ2-1, with 9 nucleotides matching TRBD2. With V trimmed by 1 base and J by 1 base, 11 bases remained unmatched. The germline gives CDR1 MNHEY, CDR2 SMNVEV (reference sequence). The CDR3 runs 19 residues. The CDR3 bases are TGTGCCAGCAGTTTATATGTGCGGGGGGGGCAATGGTCCTACAATGAGCAGTTCTTC. Its protein is CASSLYVRGGQWSYNEQFF.

This clonotype was detected only once. The CDR3 loop is CASSLLGTRDGYTF. The CDR3, as DNA: TGTGCCAGCAGCTTATTAGGGACCAGGGATGGCTACACCTTC. The chain uses TRBV13 and TRBJ1-2; the D gene is possibly TRBD1 (5 bases). Germline V gene sequence: CDR1 PRHDT, CDR2 FYEKMQ (reference sequence). V was clipped by 2 bases and J by 6 bases, with 13 bases between them. This CDR3 is 14 amino acids long.

The chain carries TRBV27 and TRBJ1-5; a possible D gene is TRBD1 (6 bases). V lost 6 bases and J 3 bases, leaving 12 bases between the germline ends. This CDR3 comprises 14 residues. CDR1 is MNHEY, CDR2 SMNVEV, per germline (reference sequence). Here the CDR3 reads CASRMTGFNQPQHF. In DNA form, the CDR3 reads TGTGCCAGCAGAATGACAGGCTTCAATCAGCCCCAGCATTTT.

This clonotype was detected a few times. This sequence joins TRBV20-1 and TRBJ2-7, with 7 bases matching TRBD2. The V gene end was trimmed by 3 bases and the J gene end by 0 bases; junction bases not matched to a gene: 5. This CDR3 comprises 14 residues. CDR1 and CDR2 from the germline V gene are DFQATT and SNEGSKA (reference sequence). The CDR3 bases are TGCAGTGCTAGGAAAGCGGGGAACTCCTACGAGCAGTACGTC. Its translation: CSARKAGNSYEQYV.

The chain links TRBV7-9 to TRBJ1-2, with 9 bases identical to TRBD1. Germline lookup yields CDR1 SEHNR and CDR2 FQNEAQ (reference sequence). The CDR3 covers 14 residues. With 5 bases clipped from V and 8 bases from J, the junction kept 9 bases outside the gene matches. The CDR3 is CASSTGTGFVGYTF. The CDR3 DNA reads TGTGCCAGCAGCACTGGGACAGGGTTTGTGGGCTACACCTTC.

The chain couples TRBV12-3 or TRBV12-4 to TRBJ1-1, with D possibly matching TRBD1 (5 bases). Trimming left V 1 base short and J 3 bases short, with 9 bases between. The CDR3 totals 14 residues. This chain's CDR3 is CASSLGGYYTEAFF. CDR3 nucleotide sequence: TGTGCCAGCAGTTTAGGGGGCTATTACACTGAAGCTTTCTTT.

The chain has TRBV5-1 and TRBJ1-1, with a weak D call TRBD1 (6 bases). The V end lost 4 bases, the J end lost 4 bases, and 11 bases lay between the germline ends. Germline V CDR1 and CDR2: SGHRS, YFSETQ. The CDR3 contains 13 residues. The CDR3 region is CASSESRGTEAFF. The CDR3, as DNA: TGCGCCAGCAGCGAAAGCAGGGGCACTGAAGCTTTCTTT.

The chain joins TRBV20-1 to TRBJ2-7, with D hard to call. V lost 2 bases and J lost 4, with 6 bases in between. This CDR3 is 11 amino acids long. Looked up from germline, CDR1 is DFQATT and CDR2 is SNEGSKA (reference sequence). The CDR3 DNA reads as TGCAGTGCTAGAATGGGGTACGAGCAGTACTTC. Translating gives CSARMGYEQYF.

The V gene is TRBV19, the J gene TRBJ1-1, with D unclear. CDR3 length equals 14 residues. V lost 3 bases and J lost 6, with 14 bases in between. Germline V lookup: CDR1 LNHDA, CDR2 SQIVND (reference sequence). The CDR3 loop reads CASSMAGPLSEAFF. CDR3 sequence (DNA): TGTGCCAGTAGTATGGCAGGACCTCTCTCTGAAGCTTTCTTT.

V usage is TRBV27 and J usage is TRBJ2-7; 7 nucleotides match TRBD1. CDR3 length: 14 residues. Germline V gives CDR1 MNHEY, CDR2 SMNVEV (reference sequence). V gave up 6 bases and J gave up 2 bases; unmatched junction bases: 7. The CDR3 bases are TGTGCCAGCAGCCCGGGACAGTGGCCCTACGAGCAGTACGTC. Translation gives CASSPGQWPYEQYV.

This clonotype was detected many times. This sequence joins TRBV7-9 and TRBJ2-1, with TRBD1 as a possible D gene (6 bases). CDR3 length: 16 amino acids. Germline V lookup: CDR1 SEHNR, CDR2 FQNEAQ (reference sequence). V was trimmed by 1 base and J by 0 bases, leaving 10 bases between them. The CDR3 protein is CASSLGTASSYNEQFF. The CDR3 region has the DNA TGTGCCAGCAGCTTAGGGACAGCGAGCTCCTACAATGAGCAGTTCTTC.

As concerns this clonotype: One base away lies a much larger clone, so this may be a sequencing read error. The chain joins TRBV7-6 to TRBJ1-3; 8 bases match TRBD1. The CDR3 totals 19 residues. The V gene's germline CDR1 is SGHVS and CDR2 FNYEAQ. CDR3 residues: CVSSDRDRSYSPSENTIYF. For the CDR3, the DNA is TGTGTCAGCAGCGACCGGGACAGGTCATACTCCCCCTCTGAAAACACCATATATTTT.

This clonotype has just a few counts. The V and J genes are TRBV15 and TRBJ2-7; 9 nucleotides align to TRBD1. CDR3 length: 14 residues. Per germline, CDR1 LNHNV and CDR2 YYDKDF (reference sequence). Trimming cost V 6 bases and J 5 bases; bases outside gene matches: 8. CDR3 sequence (DNA): TGTGCCACCAGGCCGGGACAGGGTCTTAACGAGCAGTACTTC. Protein product: CATRPGQGLNEQYF.

In the case of this clonotype: A read error may be the cause here, since a much bigger clone is one base away. CDR3: CASSSGQGTTDTQYF. CDR3 DNA: TGTGCCAGCAGCTCGGGACAGGGGACAACAGATACGCAGTATTTT. This chain uses TRBV11-3 with TRBJ2-3; 10 nucleotides align to TRBD1. CDR1 is SGHNT, CDR2 YENEEA, per germline. After removal of 4 bases from V and 3 bases from J, the junction contained 4 bases not matched to a gene. The CDR3 loop spans 15 amino acids.

The table lists this clonotype with a few counts. V usage is TRBV14 and J usage is TRBJ1-4, with D possibly TRBD1 on 5 matching bases. Germline CDR1 and CDR2: SGHDN and FVKESK. Trimming took 1 base from V and 3 from J, leaving 9 bases between them. There are 15 residues in the CDR3. The CDR3 is CASSQGWGSNEKLFF. CDR3 nucleotides: TGTGCCAGCAGCCAAGGTTGGGGGTCTAATGAAAAACTGTTTTTT.

The chain couples TRBV6-2 or TRBV6-3 to TRBJ2-3, with D possibly being TRBD1 (5 bases). Germline loops: CDR1 MNHEY, CDR2 SVGEGT. Deletions cut 2 bases from V and 1 base from J, with 16 bases between. The length of the CDR3 is 17 residues. DNA for the CDR3: TGTGCCAGCAGTTACGGTGGCAGGGCAATCGGCACAGATACGCAGTATTTT. The encoded protein is CASSYGGRAIGTDTQYF.

Concerning this clonotype itself: One end of the junction fails to match germline, which may point to a read error. The V gene is TRBV12-3 or TRBV12-4, the J gene TRBJ1-5; D uncertain. The CDR3 extends over 14 amino acids. CDR3 DNA: TGTGCCAACAGTTTCGGGAACAGCAATCAGCCCCAGCATTTT. It translates to CANSFGNSNQPQHF.